This TCR beta chain was profiled in a study of blood T cell repertoires in COVID-19. Across the study: Sites in the United States, Italy and Spain provided acute and convalescent COVID-19 samples. T cells, B-cell-depleted T cells, or PBMCs supplied cDNA or gDNA.

Per the authors' pipeline: Amplification of reference gene primers was used by the study to estimate nucleated cell counts. Profiling relied on immunoSEQ multiplex PCR, and the TCRdb table lists in-frame clones only, not all of them. From that table come the V and J calls and clone size; the DNA was used to work out D and trimming. The data contain 150,000 to 200,000 clones, approximately 83% of them seen just once; the ten biggest clones take up over 7.5%. V shed 1 base and J 8 bases; nucleotides not matched to a gene: 2. Per the germline V gene, CDR1 is SGHTA and CDR2 is FQGNSA. The CDR3 loop spans 13 amino acids.

Sequenced: peripheral blood. This receptor was identified in a man in his fifties or sixties with active or convalescent COVID-19. The rearrangement links TRBV7-2 to TRBJ1-2; 9 bases are a match to TRBD1. Here the CDR3 reads CASSLGQGDGYTF. DNA for the CDR3: TGTGCCAGCAGCTTAGGACAGGGGGACGGCTACACCTTC.